These 7 T cell receptor beta chains came from one sample sequenced in a study of HIV-infected patients and healthy controls. TCRdb passed the 5' RACE reads through MiXCR, listing each CDR3 protein once. The data hold approximately 64,000 distinct CDR3 sequences, with roughly 19% observed a single time. Sequenced input: CD4+ T cells from blood. These receptors originate from a human donor in good health.

The chain links TRBV7-2 to TRBJ1-3; the D gene is possibly TRBD1 (5 bases). The V gene's germline CDR1 is SGHTA and CDR2 FQGNSA. The CDR3 contains 16 residues. With 0 bases removed from V and 2 bases from J, the gap between germline ends came to 11 bases. The CDR3 coding sequence is TGTGCCAGCAGCTTAGCGCCCAGGACAACTGGAAACACCATATATTTT. Amino acid sequence: CASSLAPRTTGNTIYF. Supplemented by reference TRBV7-2 and TRBJ1-3, the full variable domain reads GAGVSQSPSNKVTEKGKDVELRCDPISGHTALYWYRQSLGQGLEFLIYFQGNSAPDKSGLPSDRFSAERTGGSVSTLTIQRTQQEDSAVYLCASSLAPRTTGNTIYFGEGSWLTVV.

The rearrangement uses TRBV11-3 and TRBJ2-1; TRBD1 might be the D (6 bases). Germline CDR1 and CDR2: SGHNT and YENEEA. The CDR3 has 15 amino acids. The V gene lost 5 bases and the J gene lost 0 bases, with 11 bases spanning the gap. The CDR3 sequence is CASSRDNPSYNEQFF. CDR3 nucleotide sequence: TGTGCCAGCAGCCGGGACAACCCCTCCTACAATGAGCAGTTCTTC.

The V call is TRBV5-4, the J call TRBJ1-4; 10 nucleotides agree with TRBD1. The CDR3 length is 16 residues. Germline assignment: CDR1 SGHNT and CDR2 YYREEE (reference sequence). The trim removed 2 bases at V and 7 bases at J, leaving 8 bases unmatched. In DNA form, the CDR3 reads TGTGCCAGCAGCTTAGGGACAGGGGCAGGTAGTGAAAAACTGTTTTTT. Translation gives CASSLGTGAGSEKLFF.

This chain uses TRBV18 with TRBJ2-2; 8 bases agree with TRBD2. The CDR3 runs to 19 residues. Germline-derived CDR1 and CDR2 are KGHSH and LQKENI. The ends lost 0 bases at V and 4 bases at J; junction bases unmatched: 13. The CDR3 DNA reads TGTGCCAGCTCACCACCGGGATCAGCTAGCGGGTTCTTCACCGGGGAGCTGTTTTTT. Translating gives CASSPPGSASGFFTGELFF.

In its sample, this clonotype was seen many times. This sequence joins TRBV7-9 and TRBJ2-3; 7 bases match TRBD2. The CDR3 loop spans 15 amino acids. CDR1 is SEHNR and CDR2 is FQNEAQ in the germline V gene (reference sequence). V shed 1 base and J 5 bases; nucleotides not matched to a gene: 6. This chain's CDR3 is CASSLGTREVDTQYF. CDR3 DNA: TGTGCCAGCAGCTTAGGGACCCGGGAGGTAGATACGCAGTATTTT.

There are many counts of this clonotype. The chain combines TRBV9 with TRBJ1-1, with unresolved D. The germline V gene encodes CDR1 SGDLS and CDR2 YYNGEE. The CDR3 has 13 amino acids. V was trimmed by 4 bases and J by 7 bases, leaving 14 bases between them. The CDR3 spells CASSTREGLEAFF. CDR3 nucleotides: TGTGCCAGCAGCACCCGGGAGGGCCTTGAAGCTTTCTTT.

The rearrangement uses TRBV21-1 and TRBJ1-1. TRBV21-1 is an annotated pseudogene. This CDR3 contains 15 residues. This chain's CDR3 is CASSKVGGFNTEAFF. The CDR3 DNA follows: TGTGCCAGCAGCAAAGTTGGAGGGTTCAACACTGAAGCTTTCTTT.